The 18 T cell receptor beta chains in this list originate from one sample, sequenced in a study of ipilimumab plus nivolumab after autologous stem cell transplantation (dated by TCRdb to 2020 to 2023). The receptor library was made with the immunoSEQ multiplex PCR assay. Entries here come from immuneACCESS through TCRdb and include only in-frame sequences with V and J called. Some clones fail to appear in such tables; in the studies checked, an unresolved V gene covers under half of the shortfall, and the cause of the remainder is unknown. Present in this sample are over 10,000 clones, 69% of which were seen just once. Clones ranked in the top ten supply approximately 30% of the sample. Sequencing used PBMCs, obtained in a trial of ipilimumab plus nivolumab as post-transplant consolidation. The receptor set was obtained from a male donor with diffuse large B-cell lymphoma.

The chain has TRBV27 and TRBJ2-7; D is undetermined. Between the trimmed V and J ends, which lost 3 bases and 2 bases, there was a span of 2 bases. The CDR3 has 11 residues. Per the germline V gene, CDR1 is MNHEY and CDR2 is SMNVEV (reference sequence). The CDR3 nucleotides read TGTGCCAGCAGTTTCGCCTACGAGCAGTACTTC. Protein product: CASSFAYEQYF.

The gene calls are TRBV5-1 and TRBJ2-5; 7 bases map to TRBD1. The trim removed 3 bases at V and 4 bases at J, leaving 6 bases unmatched. The CDR3 runs to 14 residues. Germline CDR1 is SGHRS and CDR2 is YFSETQ. The CDR3 loop reads CASSWRQGRETQYF. Here the CDR3 DNA reads TGCGCCAGCAGCTGGAGACAGGGTAGAGAGACCCAGTACTTC.

The V call is TRBV19, the J call TRBJ1-1; D unclear. This CDR3 contains 15 residues. The germline V gene encodes CDR1 LNHDA and CDR2 SQIVND (reference sequence). V gave up 6 bases and J gave up 4 bases, with 18 bases separating them. The CDR3 here is CASRPGIVPITEAFF. In DNA, the CDR3 is TGTGCCAGTAGGCCCGGGATTGTGCCGATCACTGAAGCTTTCTTT. Complete variable domain (other parts from reference TRBV19 and TRBJ1-1): DGGITQSPKYLFRKEGQNVTLSCEQNLNHDAMYWYRQDPGQGLRLIYYSQIVNDFQKGDIAEGYSVSREKKESFPLTVTSAQKNPTAFYLCASRPGIVPITEAFFGQGTRLTVV.

This rearrangement joins TRBV23-1 to TRBJ2-3, with D maybe TRBD1 (6 bases). TRBV23-1 falls under the ORF class, with uncertain function. Trimming shortened V by 0 bases and J by 2 bases, and 12 bases separated the two germline ends. The CDR3 runs to 16 residues. The CDR3 reads CASSQSWGPATDTQYF. CDR3 DNA: TGCGCCAGCAGTCAATCGTGGGGGCCAGCCACAGATACGCAGTATTTT.

This rearrangement joins TRBV9 to TRBJ2-2; the D gene could be TRBD1 or TRBD2 (6 bases each). Trimming stripped 0 bases from V and 4 bases from J, with 13 bases between. This CDR3 is 16 amino acids long. Germline values: CDR1 SGDLS, CDR2 YYNGEE. This CDR3 reads CASSVATGRGTGELFF. In DNA form, the CDR3 reads TGTGCCAGCAGCGTAGCTACAGGGCGGGGCACCGGGGAGCTGTTTTTT.

The V gene is TRBV4-1, the J gene TRBJ2-1; D possibly corresponds to TRBD2 (6 bases). Germline-derived CDR1 and CDR2 are MGHRA and YSYEKL. CDR3 length equals 13 residues. V lost 4 bases, J lost 9 bases, and 13 bases lay in between. CDR3 sequence: CASSRGLGGEQFF. As DNA, the CDR3 is TGCGCCAGCAGCCGAGGACTCGGGGGTGAGCAGTTCTTC.

V is TRBV2 and J is TRBJ2-4, with a weak D call TRBD2 (5 bases). This CDR3 region has 14 residues. Germline V CDR1 and CDR2: SNHLY, FYNNEI. Trimming shortened V by 6 bases and J by 2 bases, and 11 bases separated the two germline ends. CDR3 residues: CASRRSVTKNIQYF. CDR3 DNA sequence: TGTGCCAGCAGACGTAGCGTGACCAAAAACATTCAGTACTTC.

The J gene is TRBJ2-5, the V gene TRBV19; 9 bases are a match to TRBD2. Germline V gene sequence: CDR1 LNHDA, CDR2 SQIVND (reference sequence). Trimming cost V 5 bases and J 5 bases; bases outside gene matches: 12. The CDR3 has 16 amino acids. In nucleotides, the CDR3 is TGTGCCAGTAGTGCATACCAAGCGGGAGGAAAGGAGACCCAGTACTTC. It translates to CASSAYQAGGKETQYF.

The rearrangement joins TRBV5-1 to TRBJ2-7; 8 nucleotides line up with TRBD2. Germline loops: CDR1 SGHRS, CDR2 YFSETQ. This CDR3 comprises 14 residues. J was trimmed by 3 bases and V by 6 bases; bases with no gene match: 8. The CDR3 sequence: CASKRLAPSYEQYF. The CDR3 nucleotides read TGCGCCAGCAAACGACTAGCGCCGAGCTACGAGCAGTACTTC.

This clone was observed a few times. The chain employs TRBV11-3 and TRBJ2-3, with 12 nucleotides matching TRBD2. Germline V gives CDR1 SGHNT, CDR2 YENEEA. This CDR3 has 16 residues. The V gene end was trimmed by 3 bases and the J gene end by 1 base; junction bases not matched to a gene: 2. This CDR3 is CASSLTSGSRTDTQYF. In DNA, the CDR3 is TGTGCCAGCAGCTTGACTAGCGGGAGTCGCACAGATACGCAGTATTTT.

In its sample, this clone was seen once. The chain carries TRBV9 and TRBJ1-1; no firm D call. Germline CDR1 and CDR2: SGDLS and YYNGEE. V lost 5 bases, J lost 5 bases, and 13 bases lay in between. This CDR3 spans 13 amino acids. CDR3 bases: TGTGCCAGCAGGTCGGCGGGGTGGACTGAAGCTTTCTTT. As protein: CASRSAGWTEAFF. The entire variable domain, with the rest obtained from reference TRBV9 and TRBJ1-1, is as follows: DSGVTQTPKHLITATGQRVTLRCSPRSGDLSVYWYQQSLDQGLQFLIQYYNGEERAKGNILERFSAQQFPDLHSELNLSSLELGDSALYFCASRSAGWTEAFFGQGTRLTVV.

This clone has only one observation. The chain recombines TRBV5-1 with TRBJ2-4; D gene ambiguous. The CDR3 contains 13 residues. Germline assignment: CDR1 SGHRS and CDR2 YFSETQ. Trimming removed 4 bases from V and 6 bases from J, with 11 bases in between. This chain's CDR3 is CASSAQDLNIQYF. In DNA form, the CDR3 reads TGCGCCAGCAGCGCCCAGGACCTAAACATTCAGTACTTC.

The chain has TRBV7-9 and TRBJ1-1; the match to TRBD1 covers 9 bases. From germline, CDR1 is SEHNR and CDR2 FQNEAQ (reference sequence). V lost 6 bases to trimming and J lost 5 bases; unmatched junction nucleotides: 1. CDR3 length: 12 residues. The CDR3 nucleotides read TGTGCCAGCAGGGGACAGGGTACTGAAGCTTTCTTT. Its protein is CASRGQGTEAFF.

By frequency in the sample, this clone is medium-sized. The chain uses TRBV4-1 and TRBJ2-2; 8 bases are a match to TRBD1. The CDR3 length is 16 residues. The ends lost 5 bases at V and 7 bases at J; junction bases unmatched: 12. The germline V gene has CDR1 MGHRA and CDR2 YSYEKL. CDR3 region: CASSSVQGAPGGELFF. CDR3 sequence (DNA): TGCGCCAGCAGCAGTGTTCAGGGGGCGCCGGGCGGGGAGCTGTTTTTT.

The chain uses TRBV5-6 and TRBJ2-5, with 9 bases lining up with TRBD1. Trimming cost V 4 bases and J 0 bases; bases outside gene matches: 4. Germline V CDR1 and CDR2: SGHDT, YYEEEE. This CDR3 is built from 15 residues. The CDR3 coding sequence is TGTGCCAGCAGCAGAGACAGGGGGTACCAAGAGACCCAGTACTTC. This sequence encodes CASSRDRGYQETQYF.

V and J are TRBV25-1 and TRBJ2-7; D perhaps matches TRBD2 (5 bases). Germline CDR1 reads MGHDK; CDR2 reads SYGVNS. This CDR3 comprises 11 residues. V was cut by 4 bases and J by 10 bases, with 11 bases left in between. CDR3 DNA sequence: TGTGCCAGCAGTGCAACTAGTAATCAGTACTTC. Translation: CASSATSNQYF.

The chain is built from TRBV12-5 and TRBJ1-2; 10 bases fit TRBD1. The trim removed 6 bases at V and 3 bases at J, leaving 1 base unmatched. Germline V lookup: CDR1 LGHNT, CDR2 FRNRAP. The CDR3 has 13 amino acids. Here the CDR3 DNA reads TGTGCTAGTGGGGACAGGGGGTACTATGGCTACACCTTC. Translating it yields CASGDRGYYGYTF.

This chain uses TRBV7-2 with TRBJ1-6, with 9 bases that match TRBD1. The CDR3 length is 15 residues. V was clipped by 3 bases and J by 9 bases; unmatched bases: 6. Looked up from germline, CDR1 is SGHTA and CDR2 is FQGNSA. The CDR3 sequence: CASSLSGTGLSPLHF. Here the CDR3 DNA reads TGTGCCAGCAGCTTGTCCGGGACAGGGCTTTCACCCCTCCACTTT.